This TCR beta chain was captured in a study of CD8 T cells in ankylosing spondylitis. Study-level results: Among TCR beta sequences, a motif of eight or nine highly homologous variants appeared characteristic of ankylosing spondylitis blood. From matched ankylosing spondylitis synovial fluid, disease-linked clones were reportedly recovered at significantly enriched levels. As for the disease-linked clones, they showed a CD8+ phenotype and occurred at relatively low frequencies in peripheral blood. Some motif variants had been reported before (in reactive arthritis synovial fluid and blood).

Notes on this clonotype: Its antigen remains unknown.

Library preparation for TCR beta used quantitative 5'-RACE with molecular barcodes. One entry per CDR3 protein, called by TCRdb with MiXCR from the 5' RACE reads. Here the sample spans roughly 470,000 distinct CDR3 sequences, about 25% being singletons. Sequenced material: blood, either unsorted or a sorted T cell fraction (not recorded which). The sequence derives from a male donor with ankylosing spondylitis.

The CDR3 region has the DNA TGTGCCAGCAGTTCCTCCGGGACCCCGGAGGTGAATGAGCAGTTCTTC. Translated: CASSSSGTPEVNEQFF. The rearrangement links TRBV7-8 to TRBJ2-1; D is perhaps TRBD1 or TRBD2 (5 bases each). The CDR3 is 16 amino acids. The germline V and J ends were trimmed by 6 bases and 7 bases, with 22 bases remaining between them. The germline gives CDR1 SGHVS, CDR2 FQNEAQ.